The sequence of this T cell receptor beta chain was determined in a study of T cells in Graves' hyperthyroidism and ophthalmopathy. The CDR3 is 17 amino acids. The V and J ends lost 0 bases and 4 bases respectively, with 19 bases between them. Germline V gene sequence: CDR1 DFQATT, CDR2 SNEGSKA (reference sequence). This clonotype has ten or more counts. RNA transcripts yielded amplified TCR beta CDR3 regions. The HTBI primer set served for first-round RT-PCR of the TCR CDR3. MiXCR was run by TCRdb on the multiplex PCR reads, yielding one entry per CDR3 protein. The sample has 500,000 to 650,000 distinct CDR3 sequences, around 15% seen once.

The TCR comes from a woman between 50 and 59 years old with Graves' ophthalmopathy. V is TRBV20-1 and J is TRBJ2-1; D may be TRBD2 (6 bases). Sample: blood. CDR3 nucleotides: TGCAGTGCTAGAGACCCCCTAAGAACCGGGAGATACAATGAGCAGTTCTTC. Amino acid sequence: CSARDPLRTGRYNEQFF.